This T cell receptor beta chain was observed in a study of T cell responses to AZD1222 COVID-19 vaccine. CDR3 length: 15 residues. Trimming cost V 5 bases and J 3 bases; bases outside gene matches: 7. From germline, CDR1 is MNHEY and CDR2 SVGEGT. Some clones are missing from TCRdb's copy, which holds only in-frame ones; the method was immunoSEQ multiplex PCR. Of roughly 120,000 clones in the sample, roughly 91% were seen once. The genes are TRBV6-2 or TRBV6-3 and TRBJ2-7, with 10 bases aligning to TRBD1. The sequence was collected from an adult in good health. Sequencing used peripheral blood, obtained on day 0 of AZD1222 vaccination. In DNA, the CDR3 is TGTGCCAGCAGTCTCGGACAGGGGGTTGGCTACGAGCAGTACTTC. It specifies CASSLGQGVGYEQYF.